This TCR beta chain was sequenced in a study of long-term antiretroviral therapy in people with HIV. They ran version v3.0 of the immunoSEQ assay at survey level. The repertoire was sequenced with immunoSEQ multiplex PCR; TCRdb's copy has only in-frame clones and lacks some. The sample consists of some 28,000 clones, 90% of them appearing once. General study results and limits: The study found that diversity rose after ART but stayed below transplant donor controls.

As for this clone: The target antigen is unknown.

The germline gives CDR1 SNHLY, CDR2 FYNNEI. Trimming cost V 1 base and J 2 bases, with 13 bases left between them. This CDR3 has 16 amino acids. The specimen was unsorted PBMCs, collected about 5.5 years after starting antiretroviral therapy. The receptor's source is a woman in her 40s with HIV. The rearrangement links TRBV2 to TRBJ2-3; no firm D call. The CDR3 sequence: CASSEGVHVATDTQYF. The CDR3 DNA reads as TGTGCCAGCAGTGAAGGGGTCCACGTCGCCACAGATACGCAGTATTTT.